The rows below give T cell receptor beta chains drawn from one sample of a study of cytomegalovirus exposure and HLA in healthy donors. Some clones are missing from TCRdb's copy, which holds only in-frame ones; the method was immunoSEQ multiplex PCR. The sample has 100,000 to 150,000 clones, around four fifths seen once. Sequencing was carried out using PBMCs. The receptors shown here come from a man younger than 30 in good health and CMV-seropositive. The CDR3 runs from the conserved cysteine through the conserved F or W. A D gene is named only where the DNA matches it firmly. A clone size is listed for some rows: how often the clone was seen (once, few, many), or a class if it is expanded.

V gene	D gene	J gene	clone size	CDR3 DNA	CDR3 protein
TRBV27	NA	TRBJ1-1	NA	TGTGCCAGCAGCCTAGGGGCTGAAGCTTTCTTT	CASSLGAEAFF
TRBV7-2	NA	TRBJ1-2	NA	TGTGCCAGCAGCCCAAAGGTCGGGGGGCTGGCGGCCTATGGCTACACCTTC	CASSPKVGGLAAYGYTF
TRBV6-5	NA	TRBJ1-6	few	TGTGCCAGCAGCAGGGGTTCACCCCTCCACTTT	CASSRGSPLHF
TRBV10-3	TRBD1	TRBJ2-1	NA	TGTGCCATCAGTGAGGGGACAGGGAACTCTAATGAGCAGTTCTTC	CAISEGTGNSNEQFF
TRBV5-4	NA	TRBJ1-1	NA	TGTGCCAGCAGCCCGGGAGGAGGTGGAACTGAAGCTTTCTTT	CASSPGGGGTEAFF
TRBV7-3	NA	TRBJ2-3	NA	TGTGCCAGCAGCTTGCGGGTTGGGTCCACAGATACGCAGTATTTT	CASSLRVGSTDTQYF
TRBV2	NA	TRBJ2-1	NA	TGTGCCAGCCTTGAAGCGGTGGTACTAGGTAATGAGCAGTTCTTC	CASLEAVVLGNEQFF
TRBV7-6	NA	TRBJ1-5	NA	TGTGCCAGCAGCTTAGACGAGAGCAATCAGCCCCAGCATTTT	CASSLDESNQPQHF
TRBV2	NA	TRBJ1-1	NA	TGTGCCAGCAGTGAAGGGGGGGGAAGGGTCGTTTGGGCAAACACTGAAGCTTTCTTT	CASSEGGGRVVWANTEAFF
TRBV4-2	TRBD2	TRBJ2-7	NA	TGTGCCAGCAGCCCCGGACTAGCGGGGTACTCCTACGAGCAGTACTTC	CASSPGLAGYSYEQYF
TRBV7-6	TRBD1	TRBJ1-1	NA	TGTGCCAGCAGCTTAACAGGGGATCAAGCTTTCTTT	CASSLTGDQAFF
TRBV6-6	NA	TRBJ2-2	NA	TGTGCCAGCAGTGGTACCGGGAACACCGGGGAGCTGTTTTTT	CASSGTGNTGELFF
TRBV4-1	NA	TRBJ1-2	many	TGCGCCAGCAGCCAAGTTCTCCGGCTTGGGCAGGGTAACTATGGCTACACCTTC	CASSQVLRLGQGNYGYTF
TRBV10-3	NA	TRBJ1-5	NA	TGTGCCATCAGCTCTTCGGGGGGTAGCAATCAGCCCCAGCATTTT	CAISSSGGSNQPQHF
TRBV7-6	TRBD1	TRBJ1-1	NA	TGTGCCAGCAGCCCGGACAGGGGCGCTGAAGCTTTCTTT	CASSPDRGAEAFF